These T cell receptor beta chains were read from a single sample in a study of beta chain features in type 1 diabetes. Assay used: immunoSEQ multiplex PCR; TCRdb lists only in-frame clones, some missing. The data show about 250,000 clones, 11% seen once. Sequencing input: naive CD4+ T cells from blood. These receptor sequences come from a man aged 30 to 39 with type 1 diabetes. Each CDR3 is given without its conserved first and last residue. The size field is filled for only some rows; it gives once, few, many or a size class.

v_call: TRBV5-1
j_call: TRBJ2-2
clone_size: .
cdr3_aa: ASSTGTGAGELF

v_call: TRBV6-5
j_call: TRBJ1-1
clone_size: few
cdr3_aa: AISPQGSAEAF

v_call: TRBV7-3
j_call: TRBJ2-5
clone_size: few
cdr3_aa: ASSLSRGETQY

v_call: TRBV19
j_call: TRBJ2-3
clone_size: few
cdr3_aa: ASSLQGDTQY

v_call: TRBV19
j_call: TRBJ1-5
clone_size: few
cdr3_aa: ASSMVGGNQPQH

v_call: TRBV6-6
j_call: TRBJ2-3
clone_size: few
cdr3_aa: ASSSGGSTDTQY

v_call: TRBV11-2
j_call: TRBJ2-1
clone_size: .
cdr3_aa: ASSQGLVGEQF

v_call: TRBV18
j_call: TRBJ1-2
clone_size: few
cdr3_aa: ASSPGPGYGYT

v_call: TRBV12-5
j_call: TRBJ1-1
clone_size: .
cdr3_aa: ASGGGGRTEAF

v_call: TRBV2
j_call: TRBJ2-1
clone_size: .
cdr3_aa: ASRGPGYEQF

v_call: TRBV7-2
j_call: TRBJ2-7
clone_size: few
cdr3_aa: ASSLISYEQY

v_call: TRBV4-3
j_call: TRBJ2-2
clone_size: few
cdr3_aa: ASSQDVPNRGWTSNTGELF

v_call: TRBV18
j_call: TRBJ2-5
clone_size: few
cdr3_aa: ASSQDSRTQY

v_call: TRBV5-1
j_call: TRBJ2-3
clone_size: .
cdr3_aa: ASSQGQGFTDTQY

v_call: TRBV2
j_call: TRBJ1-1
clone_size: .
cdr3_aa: ATSSSSSNTEAF

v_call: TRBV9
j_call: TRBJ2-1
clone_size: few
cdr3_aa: ASSVVGGTGLSNEQF

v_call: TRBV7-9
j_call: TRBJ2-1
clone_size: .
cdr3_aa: ASSSDNEQF

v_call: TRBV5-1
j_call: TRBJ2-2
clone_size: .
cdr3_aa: ASSDDRINTGELF

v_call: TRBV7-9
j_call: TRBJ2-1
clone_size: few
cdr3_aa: ASSPIAGYNEQF

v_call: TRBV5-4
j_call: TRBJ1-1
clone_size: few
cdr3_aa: ASSVRTGSTEAF

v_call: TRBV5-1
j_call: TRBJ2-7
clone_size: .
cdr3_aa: ASSSSDRNEQY

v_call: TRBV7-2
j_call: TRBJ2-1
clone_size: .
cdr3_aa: ASSLAANEQF